Each of the 10 T cell receptor beta chains below was sequenced from the same sample in a study of OX40 agonist ivuxolimab in advanced cancers. Repertoires were generated with immunoSEQ multiplex PCR, while TCRdb's copy carries only in-frame clones and drops some. The sample lists roughly 72,000 clones, more than 65% occurring once. The sample here was CD4+ or CD8+ T cells sorted from blood, taken in a trial of the OX40 agonist ivuxolimab. Every receptor here comes from an adult with an advanced solid tumor such as melanoma, head and neck, liver or kidney cancer.

This chain uses TRBV7-2 with TRBJ2-5, with TRBD1 as a possible D gene (6 bases). The DNA end lines up better with TRBJ2-7; the J call may be wrong. The CDR3 covers 18 residues. Per germline, CDR1 SGHTA and CDR2 FQGNSA. The CDR3 loop is CASSEMVGAGLLSYEQYF. Written as DNA, the CDR3 is TGTGCCAGCAGTGAGATGGTGGGGGCGGGCCTATTATCCTACGAGCAGTACTTC.

The chain employs TRBV5-4 and TRBJ2-2; 10 bases fit TRBD1. The V segment lost 4 bases and the J segment 2 bases; nucleotides outside the gene matches: 5. This CDR3 contains 16 residues. The V gene's germline CDR1 is SGHNT and CDR2 YYREEE (reference sequence). CDR3 sequence (DNA): TGTGCCAGCAGCCCCCGGACAGGGGGAAACACCGGGGAGCTGTTTTTT. Its translation: CASSPRTGGNTGELFF.

This chain uses TRBV6-5 with TRBJ1-1; TRBD1 is a possible D gene (5 bases). The V end was cut by 5 bases, the J end by 3 bases, with 16 bases between. Germline lookup yields CDR1 MNHEY and CDR2 SVGAGI. The CDR3 is made up of 15 amino acids. CDR3 sequence: CASSPQRGGYTEAFF. The CDR3, as DNA: TGTGCCAGCAGTCCGCAACGGGGGGGGTACACTGAAGCTTTCTTT.

This clone was picked up a small number of times. This sequence joins TRBV6-1 and TRBJ2-7; TRBD1 might be the D (6 bases). Trimming took 10 bases from V and 0 from J, leaving 13 bases between them. Germline CDR1 and CDR2: MNHNS and SASEGT. This CDR3 has 13 amino acids. The CDR3 sequence: CATSTGFSYEQYF. The CDR3 bases are TGTGCCACCTCGACAGGATTCTCCTACGAGCAGTACTTC.

This clone was observed once. This chain links TRBV30 with TRBJ2-3; 7 positions match TRBD2. The J segment lost 9 bases and the V segment lost 1 base, leaving 4 bases of the junction unmatched. Germline V gene lookup returns CDR1 GTSNPN and CDR2 SVGIG (reference sequence). The CDR3 extends over 12 amino acids. The CDR3 DNA reads TGTGCCTGGAGTGGGACCGGGGGGACGCAGTATTTT. Translating it yields CAWSGTGGTQYF.

In its sample, this clone was seen once. CDR3 DNA sequence: TGTGCCAGCAGCTTTTGGCAGGGGACCCAAGAGACCCAGTACTTC. Amino acid sequence: CASSFWQGTQETQYF. This chain joins TRBV7-9 and TRBJ2-5; a possible D gene is TRBD1 (6 bases). There are 15 residues in the CDR3. The germline CDR1 and CDR2 sequences are SEHNR and FQNEAQ (reference sequence). V was clipped by 3 bases and J by 1 base, with 12 bases between them.

This chain uses TRBV20-1 with TRBJ1-1; no clear D. CDR3 length: 11 amino acids. CDR1 and CDR2 from the germline V gene are DFQATT and SNEGSKA (reference sequence). CDR3 in amino acids: CRVPANTEAFF. CDR3 DNA: TGCAGGGTACCGGCGAACACTGAAGCTTTCTTT.

The V gene is TRBV10-3, the J gene TRBJ2-1; TRBD1 matches 7 bases. Unmatched junction bases numbered 3, after V lost 6 bases and J lost 4 bases. The CDR3 consists of 13 residues. The germline CDR1 and CDR2 sequences are ENHRY and SYGVKD. CDR3: CAISGTEYNEQFF. The CDR3 bases are TGTGCCATCAGCGGGACAGAGTACAATGAGCAGTTCTTC.

To note about this clone: Germline is not matched at one junction end, which may reflect a read error. This chain connects TRBV19 to TRBJ2-7, with 12 bases matching TRBD1. The CDR3 loop spans 15 amino acids. The germline gives CDR1 LNHDA, CDR2 SQIVND (reference sequence). CDR3 sequence reads: CASSLEGQGAYEQYF. The CDR3 coding sequence is TGTGCCAGTAGTTTAGAGGGACAGGGGGCATACGAGCAGTACTTC. Based on the CDR3 plus reference TRBV19 and TRBJ2-7, the full variable domain is DGGITQSPKYLFRKEGQNVTLSCEQNLNHDAMYWYRQDPGQGLRLIYYSQIVNDFQKGDIAEGYSVSREKKESFPLTVTSAQKNPTAFYLCASSLEGQGAYEQYFGPGTRLTVT.

The V and J genes are TRBV5-6 and TRBJ1-5, with D hard to call. In germline, CDR1 is SGHDT, CDR2 YYEEEE. V was clipped by 4 bases and J by 4 bases, with 15 bases between them. This CDR3 comprises 15 residues. CDR3 residues: CASSRSLGGNQPQHF. CDR3 in DNA: TGTGCCAGCAGCCGCTCCCTGGGAGGAAATCAGCCCCAGCATTTT.